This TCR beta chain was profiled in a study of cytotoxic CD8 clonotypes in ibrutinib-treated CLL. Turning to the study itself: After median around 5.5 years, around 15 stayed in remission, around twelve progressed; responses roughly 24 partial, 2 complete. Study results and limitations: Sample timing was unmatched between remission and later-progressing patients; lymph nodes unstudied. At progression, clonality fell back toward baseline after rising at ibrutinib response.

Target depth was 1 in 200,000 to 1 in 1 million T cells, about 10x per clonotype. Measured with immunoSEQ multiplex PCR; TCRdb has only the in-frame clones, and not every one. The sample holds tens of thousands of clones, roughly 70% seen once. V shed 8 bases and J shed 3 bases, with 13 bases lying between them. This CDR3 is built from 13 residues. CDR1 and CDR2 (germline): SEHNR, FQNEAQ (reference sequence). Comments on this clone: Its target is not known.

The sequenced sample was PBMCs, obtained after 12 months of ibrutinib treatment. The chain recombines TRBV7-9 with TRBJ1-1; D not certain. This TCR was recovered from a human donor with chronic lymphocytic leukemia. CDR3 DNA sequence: TGTGCCAGCTTGGGAGGGAGGGACACTGAAGCTTTCTTT. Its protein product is CASLGGRDTEAFF.